This T cell receptor beta chain is drawn from a study of PD-1 blockade in classical Hodgkin lymphoma. About the research overall: Treatment was intravenous nivolumab, 3 mg/kg every 2 weeks, until progression.

The repertoire was sequenced with immunoSEQ multiplex PCR; TCRdb's copy has only in-frame clones and lacks some. This sample has 96,000 or so clones; 90% to 95% occur once, and the top ten carry less than 2%. Time point defined: cycle 4 day 1 (C4D1), after less than 7 weeks of nivolumab. Relapses following autologous stem cell transplantation were seen in all patients, with brentuximab vedotin exposure varying. Looked up from germline, CDR1 is ENHRY and CDR2 is SYGVKD. This CDR3 has 13 residues. Trimming took off 1 base at V and 12 bases at J, with 13 bases between the two ends. Worth noting for this clone: The target antigen is unknown.

Study results and limitations: Why the repertoires differ is still unclear, perhaps disease activity or prior therapy. Lower baseline TCR diversity marked trial partial responders and progressors. In CD4+ cells, TCR diversity went up significantly by C4D1, but in CD8+ cells it did not.

This TCR came from a human donor with classical Hodgkin lymphoma. The specimen comprised peripheral blood mononuclear cells (PBMCs), sampled before the fourth cycle of nivolumab. The chain couples TRBV10-3 to TRBJ2-1, with D perhaps given as TRBD1 or TRBD2 (6 bases each). The CDR3 DNA reads as TGTGCCATCAGTGAGTTGGTACAGGGAGGGCAGTTCTTC. Protein sequence: CAISELVQGGQFF.